The rows below give T cell receptor beta chains drawn from one sample of a study of cytomegalovirus exposure and HLA in healthy donors. Clones were sequenced by immunoSEQ multiplex PCR, and TCRdb holds only the in-frame ones, with some missing. The table includes 45,000 to 70,000 clones, 80% to 95% detected once. The material sequenced was PBMCs. The source is a woman aged 18-29 years in good health and CMV-seronegative. Both conserved end residues are part of each CDR3.

TRBJ2-7	TRBV6-6	CASSYLGAYEQYF
TRBJ2-2	TRBV9	CASSGTDHYTGELFF
TRBJ1-1	TRBV7-2	CASSRQGSSTEAFF
TRBJ2-7	TRBV5-4	CAIQDGRTGGHEQYF
TRBJ1-5	TRBV28	CASRPGFQPQHF
TRBJ1-2	TRBV9	CASSVGLTTGLKGYTF
TRBJ1-2	TRBV27	CASGPNRGSYGYTF
TRBJ1-1	TRBV2	CAIRTGEVPEAFF
TRBJ2-5	TRBV25-1	CASSGRTDVSETQYF
TRBJ2-3	TRBV7-2	CASSLGLAGGTDTQYF
TRBJ1-2	TRBV7-9	CASSFDRGRRGYGYTF
TRBJ2-5	TRBV7-6	CASSLGSRRAGMRETQYF
TRBJ1-5	TRBV19	CASSIGRGNQPQHF
TRBJ1-2	TRBV2	CASRRTGGSYGYTF
TRBJ1-2	TRBV28	CASSFTGDYGYTF
TRBJ2-1	TRBV5-1	CASSSGLEPSYNEQFF
TRBJ2-3	TRBV11-3	CASSLGTSGISTDTQYF
TRBJ2-3	TRBV4-3	CASSQELGTSGTYTDTQYF
TRBJ2-1	TRBV7-6	CASSFYRAGPYNEQFF
TRBJ1-1	TRBV6-1	CASSEVRGFGEAFF
TRBJ2-5	TRBV5-6	CASSPGGSWETQYF
TRBJ2-4	TRBV5-1	CASSPRGGRDIQYF
TRBJ2-1	TRBV19	CASSPLERGYNEQFF
TRBJ2-7	TRBV7-9	CASSLAEGRKAYEQYF
TRBJ1-3	TRBV6-1	CATAGGANTIYF
TRBJ1-4	TRBV29-1	CSVDETGIGEKLFF
TRBJ2-1	TRBV30	CAWSVRGLAGGQVF
TRBJ2-2	TRBV10-3	CAMGQGRAFSGELFF
TRBJ1-1	TRBV19	CASSIGQKNTEAFF
TRBJ2-3	TRBV30	CAWSLGEVRAGDTQYF
TRBJ2-2	TRBV21-1	CASTPWGTGDTGELFF
TRBJ1-1	TRBV10-3	CAIGTAFRSNPSNTEAFF
TRBJ1-2	TRBV7-2	CASSSQGYGYTF
TRBJ2-1	TRBV4-3	CASSQDPGSYNEQFF
TRBJ1-1	TRBV28	CASSKTVQAFF
TRBJ1-5	TRBV18	CASSDGGSEWPQHF
TRBJ1-1	TRBV10-1	CASRAGGSNTEAFF
TRBJ1-6	TRBV7-2	CASSRATQDSSVDSPLHF
TRBJ2-1	TRBV10-3	CAISPLDREPYNEQFF
TRBJ1-2	TRBV7-2	CASSLGRSYGYTF
TRBJ2-7	TRBV7-9	CASSLTGGDEQYF
TRBJ1-6	TRBV27	CASSRGTPYNSPLHF
TRBJ1-1	TRBV11-3	CASSDRNTEAFF
TRBJ1-4	TRBV6-1	CASKRGGEAEKLFF